Only a few counts were recorded for the clone carrying this T cell receptor beta chain. These data belong to a study of OX40 agonist ivuxolimab in advanced cancers. The method was immunoSEQ multiplex PCR; TCRdb's version includes in-frame clones alone and lacks a portion of them. This table holds around 48,000 clones, approximately 84% found once. The length of the CDR3 is 11 residues. Germline V gene data show CDR1 as SQVTM and CDR2 as ANQGSEA. The source material was CD4+ or CD8+ T cells sorted from blood, sampled in a trial of the OX40 agonist ivuxolimab. The sequence derives from an adult with an advanced solid tumor such as melanoma, head and neck, liver or kidney cancer. The chain couples TRBV29-1 to TRBJ1-5; D call uncertain. CDR3 bases: TGCACGAGGCGGTGTGAGAGGATCTGGCATTTT. Protein product: CTRRCERIWHF.